The present entry profiles one T cell receptor beta chain with its context. This clone came up a few times. Its antigen specificity is not known. No base quality values were provided; no much bigger clone lies one nucleotide off. This sample was taken from a study of beta chain features in type 1 diabetes (dated by TCRdb to between 2018 and 2020). About the investigation overall: Mean age, gender distribution, total cell number and subset yield were not different between patients and healthy donors. Across all samples, 90 million to 130 million sorted cells were examined, and cell number per subset correlated strongly with RNA yield. The study compared TCRB repertoires of sorted circulating CD4+ T cell subsets between recently diagnosed type 1 diabetes patients and matched healthy donors. Regulatory and stem cell-like memory subsets were isolated from only 8 patients and 8 healthy donors, whereas naive and central memory subsets came from all 30 or so donors. Results the study describes overall, beyond this receptor: HLA sub-analyses involved small numbers of individuals, so any influence of HLA type on TCRB rearrangement remained unresolved. At VDJ recombination sites, patients with type 1 diabetes made fewer insertions and deleted more nucleotides, a pattern implying thymic rearrangement abnormalities. Type 1 diabetes patients showed a moderate but significant shortening of TCRB CDR3 length in all four CD4+ subsets. Because cDNA was sequenced instead of genomic DNA, highly expressing activated cells could be over-represented, though the groups showed no difference in activation or CD3 levels. The naive, central memory and regulatory TCRB repertoires appeared to resemble one another more closely among patients than among healthy donors. PCR may preferentially amplify shorter templates, but because patient and control samples were amplified and corrected together, any resulting skew would affect both groups equally.

All of the isolated RNA was reverse transcribed with the High Capacity cDNA Reverse Transcription Kit, so expressed TCRB transcripts were sequenced. Deep immunoSEQ sequencing was performed on naive, central memory and regulatory T cell samples, with an average of approximately 3.9 million total reads per sample. Sorted cells were lysed in RLT buffer, and RNA was extracted using DNase-treated RNeasy Micro or Mini kits according to cell number. To prevent cross-contamination, each cell subset was processed individually, whereas patient and healthy donor samples were processed jointly. TCRB sequences were amplified from cDNA with the immunoSEQ multiplex PCR, producing 87-bp fragments spanning the CDR3 region. Sequencing of the amplicons was performed on the Illumina HiSeq platform. Processing in the source paper ran as follows. PCR bias was computationally corrected using synthetic template baselines, reads within Hamming distance 2 were collapsed, and singletons that could not be merged were discarded. Reads were aligned to IMGT to assign V, D and J genes, CDR3 length, and insertions or deletions at six rearrangement sites. Within each subset, clonotype counts were normalized to sorted cell number, and only after that were true diversity and Gini coefficients computed with the tcR R package. The overlap coefficient, calculated on TCRB nucleotide sequences, was used to quantify repertoire sharing. This is the immuneACCESS table as TCRdb keeps it, with only in-frame sequences that have V and J called. A part of the clones is gone; compared with another copy, unresolved V genes explain less than half, and the rest is unexplained. V and J calls and clone size are those listed in that table; D and trimming were worked out from the DNA. Within this sample are approximately 170,000 clones, with less than 9.5% of them counted one time only. About 0.9% of the sample lies in the top ten.

From each donor, a single peripheral blood sample of about 100 mL on average was drawn into heparinised tubes. Naive, central memory, regulatory and stem cell-like memory CD4+ T cells were sorted on a BD FACSAria II using a panel including CD45RO, CCR7, CD25, CD127, CD95 and CD27. All sorted populations exceeded 95% purity. Right away, PBMCs were isolated by Lymphoprep density gradient centrifugation and were stained directly, with no culture step. To minimize batch effects, samples were stained and sorted in pairs, one healthy donor with one patient per experiment. A distance of 16 bases separates the germline ends of V and J, which lose 7 bases and 1 base respectively. CDR1 and CDR2, per the germline V gene (reference sequence), are MNHEY and SMNVEV. The cysteine opens and the phenylalanine closes a CDR3 of 16 amino acids. Just the 48-base CDR3 DNA is kept, in frame starting at base 1.

The receptor was isolated from a middle-aged woman with type 1 diabetes. In this chain, TRBV27 is recombined with TRBJ2-2; the D gene is perhaps TRBD1, on 5 matching bases. The sequenced material came from central memory CD4+ T cells from blood. The CDR3 loop reads CASNPIKGLNTGELFF. The DNA sequence is given as TGTGCCAGCAATCCAATAAAGGGGTTGAACACCGGGGAGCTGTTTTTT.